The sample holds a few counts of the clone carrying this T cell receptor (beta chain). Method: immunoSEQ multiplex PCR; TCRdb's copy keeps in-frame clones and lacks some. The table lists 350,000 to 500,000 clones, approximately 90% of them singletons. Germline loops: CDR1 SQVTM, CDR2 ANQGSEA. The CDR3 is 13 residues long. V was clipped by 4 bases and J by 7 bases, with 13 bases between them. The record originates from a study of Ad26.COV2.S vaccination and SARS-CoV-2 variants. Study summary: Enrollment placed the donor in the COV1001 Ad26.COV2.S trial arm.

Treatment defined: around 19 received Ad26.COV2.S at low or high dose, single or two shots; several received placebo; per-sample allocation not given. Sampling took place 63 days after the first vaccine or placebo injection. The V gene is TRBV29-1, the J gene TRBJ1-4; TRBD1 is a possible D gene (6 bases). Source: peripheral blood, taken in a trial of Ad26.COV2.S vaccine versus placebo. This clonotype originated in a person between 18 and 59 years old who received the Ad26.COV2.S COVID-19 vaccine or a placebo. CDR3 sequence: CSVGGGRGEKLFF. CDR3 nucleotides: TGCAGCGTTGGCGGGGGGCGCGGTGAAAAACTGTTTTTT.